Below are 26 T cell receptor beta chains sequenced from a single sample in a study of blood T cell repertoires in COVID-19. Method: immunoSEQ multiplex PCR; TCRdb's copy keeps in-frame clones and lacks some. The sample lists 190,000 or so clones; about 87% were seen once. Sequenced sample: peripheral blood. These receptors were taken from a man aged 55 to 70 who had recovered from COVID-19.

This rearrangement joins TRBV9 to TRBJ2-1; 7 bases fit TRBD1. CDR1 SGDLS and CDR2 YYNGEE come from the germline V gene. V lost 4 bases and J lost 3; bases outside the gene matches: 7. CDR3 size: 15 residues. The CDR3 DNA reads TGTGCCAGCAGCCTCCTCGACAGGGTCTACAATGAGCAGTTCTTC. Translating gives CASSLLDRVYNEQFF.

The chain recombines TRBV5-1 with TRBJ1-1, with D perhaps matching TRBD1 (5 bases). Trimming pared 2 bases from V and 1 base from J, leaving 12 bases between. The CDR3 consists of 15 residues. Germline V gives CDR1 SGHRS, CDR2 YFSETQ. The CDR3 loop is CASSFGVRANTEAFF. The DNA for the CDR3 is TGCGCCAGCAGCTTTGGTGTCAGGGCGAACACTGAAGCTTTCTTT.

V is TRBV29-1 and J is TRBJ2-4, with D possibly being TRBD1 (5 bases). Germline lookup yields CDR1 SQVTM and CDR2 ANQGSEA. V lost 1 base and J lost 8, with 15 bases in between. The CDR3 is made up of 14 amino acids. The DNA for the CDR3 is TGCAGCGTTGAAGTTCGGTTAGGGGTGGACATTCAGTACTTC. Translating it yields CSVEVRLGVDIQYF.

The V gene is TRBV5-1, the J gene TRBJ2-7; weak D call: TRBD2 (6 bases). The V gene lost 0 bases and the J gene lost 7 bases, with 8 bases spanning the gap. CDR3 length: 12 amino acids. The V gene's germline CDR1 is SGHRS and CDR2 YFSETQ. The CDR3 nucleotides are TGCGCCAGCAGCTTGGGCGGGGATGAGCAGTACTTC. Translating gives CASSLGGDEQYF.

The chain has TRBV27 and TRBJ2-3; D may be TRBD2 (5 bases). Per the germline V gene, CDR1 is MNHEY and CDR2 is SMNVEV (reference sequence). This CDR3 spans 16 amino acids. The V end lost 4 bases, the J end lost 4 bases, and 18 bases lay between the germline ends. The CDR3 here is CASSYSSSSVPDTQYF. The CDR3 region has the DNA TGTGCCAGCAGTTACAGTTCTAGCTCGGTACCAGATACGCAGTATTTT.

CDR3 region: CASSSGQGVYEQYF. In DNA, the CDR3 is TGTGCCAGCAGTTCGGGACAGGGGGTGTACGAGCAGTACTTC. The chain links TRBV6-5 to TRBJ2-7, with TRBD1 matching 11 bases. Germline-derived CDR1 and CDR2 are MNHEY and SVGAGI. CDR3 size: 14 residues. J was trimmed by 4 bases and V by 4 bases; bases with no gene match: 3.

This rearrangement joins TRBV6-4 to TRBJ2-1; 7 nucleotides align to TRBD1. The germline CDR1 and CDR2 sequences are MRHNA and SNTAGT. This CDR3 spans 15 amino acids. Trimming at V came to 5 bases and at J to 2 bases, leaving 6 bases not matched to a gene. The CDR3 sequence: CASSRQGRAYNEQFF. CDR3 sequence (DNA): TGTGCCAGCAGTAGACAGGGAAGGGCCTACAATGAGCAGTTCTTC.

The chain has TRBV9 and TRBJ2-5, with a weak D call TRBD2 (6 bases). Trimming stripped 3 bases from V and 9 bases from J, with 15 bases between. This CDR3 spans 13 amino acids. Germline-derived CDR1 and CDR2 are SGDLS and YYNGEE. CDR3 residues: CASSANRREAQYF. The CDR3 DNA reads TGTGCCAGCAGCGCCAACCGGAGGGAGGCCCAGTACTTC. Using reference TRBV9 and TRBJ2-5 for the parts outside the CDR3, the full variable domain is DSGVTQTPKHLITATGQRVTLRCSPRSGDLSVYWYQQSLDQGLQFLIQYYNGEERAKGNILERFSAQQFPDLHSELNLSSLELGDSALYFCASSANRREAQYFGPGTRLLVL.

The J gene is TRBJ2-2, the V gene TRBV19; 7 nucleotides agree with TRBD2. Germline loops: CDR1 LNHDA, CDR2 SQIVND (reference sequence). Losses at the gene ends were 9 bases for V and 4 bases for J; bases not matched to a gene: 8. The CDR3 is 14 residues long. The CDR3: CASGDWGGTGELFF. For the CDR3, the DNA is TGTGCCAGCGGAGATTGGGGGGGCACCGGGGAGCTGTTTTTT.

The CDR3 DNA reads as TGTGCCAGCAGCTTCGGCAGGGGAGGGGAAAAACTGTTTTTT. It is translated as CASSFGRGGEKLFF. J is TRBJ1-4 and V is TRBV11-2; D is perhaps TRBD1 (6 bases). CDR1 and CDR2 from the germline V gene are SGHAT and FQNNGV. CDR3 length: 14 amino acids. V was trimmed by 3 bases and J by 8 bases, leaving 13 bases between them.

CDR3 sequence reads: CASSPRPRGQGEYGYTF. CDR3 sequence (DNA): TGTGCCAGCAGCCCCCGCCCGCGTGGACAGGGGGAGTATGGCTACACCTTC. The chain couples TRBV9 to TRBJ1-2; 10 bases are a match to TRBD1. Trimming took 4 bases from V and 5 from J; bases not matched to a gene: 14. The CDR3 is 17 residues long. Per the germline V gene, CDR1 is SGDLS and CDR2 is YYNGEE.

This clone has only one observation. The V and J genes are TRBV21-1 and TRBJ2-7; the table's D call of TRBD1 was not tested on the DNA. TRBV21-1 is labeled a pseudogene. The CDR3 loop spans 15 amino acids. Here the CDR3 DNA reads TGTGCCAGCAGCAGTCCGGGACAGGGTACTCGGGAGCAGTACTTC. Translating gives CASSSPGQGTREQYF.

V usage is TRBV28 and J usage is TRBJ1-4; D is unclear. Germline V gene sequence: CDR1 MDHEN, CDR2 SYDVKM. Trimming pared 2 bases from V and 8 bases from J, leaving 12 bases between. There are 14 residues in the CDR3. The DNA for the CDR3 is TGTGCCAGCAGTTTAGCGGGGATTCGGGAAAAACTGTTTTTT. Its translation: CASSLAGIREKLFF.

The chain uses TRBV21-1 and TRBJ2-4; TRBD1, the table's D call, lacks a check against the DNA. TRBV21-1 is recorded as a pseudogene. The CDR3 has 14 residues. The CDR3 DNA is TGTGCCAGCCCCCTCCGGGACAGGGGGGACATTCAGTACTTC. Translated, it gives CASPLRDRGDIQYF.

In its sample, this clone was seen once. The chain links TRBV5-1 to TRBJ2-4; weak D call: TRBD1 (6 bases). The CDR3 spans 14 residues. Germline CDR1 is SGHRS and CDR2 is YFSETQ. V gave up 3 bases and J gave up 6 bases, with 13 bases separating them. CDR3 loop: CASSSPETGNIQYF. In DNA, the CDR3 is TGCGCCAGCAGCTCCCCTGAGACAGGAAACATTCAGTACTTC.

This rearrangement joins TRBV27 to TRBJ1-5; unclear D gene. CDR1 is MNHEY and CDR2 is SMNVEV in the germline V gene (reference sequence). V was clipped by 3 bases and J by 2 bases, with 5 bases between them. This CDR3 comprises 13 residues. The CDR3: CASSFGGNQPQHF. The DNA for the CDR3 is TGTGCCAGCAGTTTCGGGGGCAATCAGCCCCAGCATTTT.

CDR3 bases: TGCGCCAGCAGCTTGGGAGGGTCCGGGGAGCTGTTTTTT. Amino acid sequence: CASSLGGSGELFF. The J gene is TRBJ2-2, the V gene TRBV5-1, with TRBD2 as a possible D gene (5 bases). V dropped 0 bases and J dropped 6 bases, with 6 bases sitting between them. The CDR3 is made up of 13 amino acids. Germline V gene sequence: CDR1 SGHRS, CDR2 YFSETQ.

The chain couples TRBV5-1 to TRBJ2-1; the match to TRBD2 covers 7 bases. Germline CDR1 SGHRS, CDR2 YFSETQ. This CDR3 is built from 15 residues. V dropped 4 bases and J dropped 0; count of bases not matched to a gene: 4. The CDR3 DNA is TGCGCCAGCAGCATCAGCGGGGCCTCCTACAATGAGCAGTTCTTC. Its protein is CASSISGASYNEQFF.

There are a few counts of this clone. The chain recombines TRBV19 with TRBJ2-1; TRBD2 matches 13 bases. With V trimmed by 5 bases and J by 4 bases, 5 bases remained unmatched. CDR3 size: 16 residues. Germline V lookup: CDR1 LNHDA, CDR2 SQIVND (reference sequence). CDR3 bases: TGTGCCAGTAGTTCCCCGGGACTAGCGGGGTACAATGAGCAGTTCTTC. Protein product: CASSSPGLAGYNEQFF.

The chain is built from TRBV3-1 (or the pseudogene TRBV3-2) and TRBJ1-4; TRBD1 matches at 7 bases. Germline trimming cut 4 bases from V and 0 bases from J; bases unmatched to any gene: 14. The germline V gene has CDR1 LGHDT and CDR2 YNNKEL (reference sequence). The CDR3 spans 19 residues. CDR3 bases: TGTGCCAGCAGCCTTCTTCGGACAGGTTACGGGGCAACTAATGAAAAACTGTTTTTT. Protein: CASSLLRTGYGATNEKLFF.

This clone was counted many times. The J gene is TRBJ2-7, the V gene TRBV12-2; the table's TRBD2 call for D was not verified on the DNA. TRBV12-2 is shown as a pseudogene. The CDR3 length is 17 residues. The CDR3 DNA follows: TGTGCAAGTCGCTTAGGGGCTTCGGTTGGGAGGTTCCACGAGCAGTACTTC. Translation gives CASRLGASVGRFHEQYF.

The chain links TRBV6-5 to TRBJ2-1; TRBD2 is a possible D gene (5 bases). Germline V lookup: CDR1 MNHEY, CDR2 SVGAGI. The V gene lost 0 bases and the J gene lost 14 bases, with 17 bases spanning the gap. The CDR3 is made up of 14 amino acids. The CDR3 bases are TGTGCCAGCAGTTACTCCGGCAGCCTAACTAGGAAGTTCTTC. It specifies CASSYSGSLTRKFF.

The chain joins TRBV5-4 to TRBJ1-2; 8 nucleotides line up with TRBD1. Germline V CDR1 and CDR2: SGHNT, YYREEE (reference sequence). CDR3 length: 16 residues. With 6 bases clipped from V and 2 bases from J, the junction kept 12 bases outside the gene matches. CDR3 residues: CASTLMTGAGNYGYTF. The CDR3, as DNA: TGTGCCAGCACCCTAATGACAGGGGCCGGGAACTATGGCTACACCTTC.

In this sample, this clone turned up a few times. This chain connects TRBV7-9 to TRBJ1-1, with D possibly being TRBD1 (5 bases). V was pared by 2 bases and J by 1 base, with 8 bases between. Germline V gives CDR1 SEHNR, CDR2 FQNEAQ (reference sequence). There are 14 residues in the CDR3. CDR3 amino acids: CASSLPDRNTEAFF. The CDR3 DNA reads as TGTGCCAGCAGCTTACCCGACAGGAACACTGAAGCTTTCTTT.

The chain joins TRBV27 to TRBJ2-1; a possible D gene is TRBD2 (5 bases). The CDR3 is 12 amino acids. V was pared by 5 bases and J by 7 bases, with 9 bases between. Germline CDR1 and CDR2: MNHEY and SMNVEV (reference sequence). The CDR3 loop is CASSPRRNEQFF. Written as DNA, the CDR3 is TGTGCCAGCAGTCCGAGGAGGAATGAGCAGTTCTTC.

The rearrangement joins TRBV28 to TRBJ1-1; D ambiguous. The germline CDR1 and CDR2 sequences are MDHEN and SYDVKM. The V and J ends lost 2 bases and 1 base respectively, with 8 bases between them. The CDR3 is 14 residues long. The CDR3 coding sequence is TGTGCCAGCAGTTTAGGGCTTGGGAACACTGAAGCTTTCTTT. Translated: CASSLGLGNTEAFF.